These 28 T cell receptor beta chains were sequenced from one sample in a study of cytomegalovirus exposure and HLA in healthy donors. The PCR contained 60 Vbeta and 13 Jbeta primers. Data came from immunoSEQ multiplex PCR; TCRdb stores just in-frame clones and leaves some out. The sample shows around 230,000 clones, approximately 85% of them seen only once. The sample consisted of PBMCs. These receptors came from a girl aged 2-10 years in good health and CMV-seronegative.

The rearrangement joins TRBV29-1 to TRBJ1-1; D not resolved. Germline CDR1 is SQVTM and CDR2 is ANQGSEA. The V end was cut by 5 bases, the J end by 1 base, with 11 bases between. The CDR3 runs to 13 residues. CDR3 in amino acids: CSVCQARNTEAFF. In nucleotides, the CDR3 is TGCAGCGTTTGTCAGGCGAGGAACACTGAAGCTTTCTTT.

The genes are TRBV5-1 and TRBJ1-1; tentatively, D is TRBD1 (6 bases). In germline, CDR1 is SGHRS, CDR2 YFSETQ. V lost 4 bases and J lost 4, with 14 bases in between. The CDR3 runs 14 residues. The CDR3 bases are TGCGCCAGCAGCGTGAGTCAGGGGAGCACTGAAGCTTTCTTT. Translating gives CASSVSQGSTEAFF.

The V call is TRBV6-1, the J call TRBJ2-7; tentative D call: TRBD2 (6 bases). V lost 0 bases and J 1 base, leaving 7 bases between the germline ends. Germline loops: CDR1 MNHNS, CDR2 SASEGT. CDR3 length equals 14 residues. The chain's CDR3 is CASSEAGLSYEQYF. In nucleotides, the CDR3 is TGTGCCAGCAGTGAAGCGGGACTTTCCTACGAGCAGTACTTC.

The table lists this clone with a few counts. The J gene is TRBJ1-1, the V gene TRBV30; D unclear. Germline lookup yields CDR1 GTSNPN and CDR2 SVGIG (reference sequence). The CDR3 spans 14 residues. Trimming left V 1 base short and J 1 base short, with 10 bases between. CDR3 nucleotide sequence: TGTGCCTGGAGTGGGGAGTGGGGGAACACTGAAGCTTTCTTT. This translates into CAWSGEWGNTEAFF.

Only one count was recorded for this clone. This chain connects TRBV5-4 to TRBJ2-7; 7 bases agree with TRBD2. V shed 0 bases and J 6 bases; nucleotides not matched to a gene: 6. Germline CDR1 is SGHNT and CDR2 is YYREEE (reference sequence). This CDR3 has 14 residues. The DNA of the CDR3 is TGTGCCAGCAGCTTGGGCGGGGGATCCGCCGAGCAGTACTTC. It yields the protein CASSLGGGSAEQYF. The full variable domain, completed using reference TRBV5-4 and TRBJ2-7, is ETGVTQSPTHLIKTRGQQVTLRCSSQSGHNTVSWYQQALGQGPQFIFQYYREEENGRGNFPPRFSGLQFPNYSSELNVNALELDDSALYLCASSLGGGSAEQYFGPGTRLTVT.

The chain uses TRBV18 and TRBJ1-5; 10 bases agree with TRBD1. From germline, CDR1 is KGHSH and CDR2 LQKENI. The CDR3 length is 16 residues. Trimming at V came to 1 base and at J to 6 bases, leaving 6 bases not matched to a gene. The CDR3 coding sequence is TGTGCCAGCTCACCACAGGAGACAGGGGGCTTTCAGCCCCAGCATTTT. Amino acids: CASSPQETGGFQPQHF.

This chain links TRBV9 with TRBJ2-3, with 7 bases that match TRBD1. J lost 0 bases, V lost 4 bases, and 8 bases had no gene match. This CDR3 is 16 amino acids long. Germline V gene lookup returns CDR1 SGDLS and CDR2 YYNGEE. Here the CDR3 reads CASSPLGQDSTDTQYF. The CDR3 coding sequence is TGTGCCAGCAGCCCCCTCGGACAGGACAGCACAGATACGCAGTATTTT.

V is TRBV6-5 and J is TRBJ2-7, with D possibly being TRBD1 (6 bases). Germline V gene sequence: CDR1 MNHEY, CDR2 SVGAGI. The CDR3 sequence is 16 residues long. V shed 1 base and J shed 0 bases, with 13 bases lying between them. The CDR3 DNA is TGTGCCAGCAGTTACTATTCAGGGGCCCTCTCCTACGAGCAGTACTTC. Protein product: CASSYYSGALSYEQYF.

The genes are TRBV7-7 and TRBJ2-2, with a weak D call TRBD1 (6 bases). The ends were cut back, 2 bases at V and 2 bases at J, with 9 bases in the middle. The CDR3 runs 15 residues. CDR1 and CDR2 from the germline V gene are SSHAT and FNYEAQ (reference sequence). The CDR3 sequence: CASSLLDRNTGELFF. DNA for the CDR3: TGTGCCAGCAGCTTATTGGACAGAAACACCGGGGAGCTGTTTTTT.

With respect to this clone: The identical CDR3 is also encoded by other nucleotide sequences in the sample. The genes are TRBV6-5 and TRBJ1-1; 11 nucleotides line up with TRBD1. V lost 6 bases to trimming and J lost 5 bases; unmatched junction nucleotides: 8. The CDR3 extends over 15 amino acids. In germline, CDR1 is MNHEY, CDR2 SVGAGI. The CDR3, as DNA: TGTGCCAGCAGAAGAAGGGACAGGGGGTGGACTGAAGCTTTCTTT. Its protein product is CASRRRDRGWTEAFF.

This chain joins TRBV21-1 and TRBJ2-2; whether TRBD2, the table's D call, matches the DNA was not checked. TRBV21-1 is a documented pseudogene. This CDR3 comprises 19 residues. The CDR3 nucleotides read TGTGCCAGCAGCAAAGAGGCGGGTTGCTGCTTTCTCAACACCGGGGAGCTGTTTTTT. It is translated as CASSKEAGCCFLNTGELFF.

The gene calls are TRBV15 and TRBJ2-7, with TRBD2 matching over 8 bases. CDR3 size: 15 residues. V lost 3 bases and J lost 3; bases outside the gene matches: 7. Germline loops: CDR1 LNHNV, CDR2 YYDKDF (reference sequence). As DNA, the CDR3 is TGTGCCACCAGCAGGAATCCAGCGGGGGACTACGAGCAGTACTTC. As protein: CATSRNPAGDYEQYF.

Only one count was recorded for this clone. This chain joins TRBV27 and TRBJ1-2; possible D gene TRBD1, 6 bases. V lost 0 bases and J lost 5, with 13 bases in between. This CDR3 contains 15 residues. The germline gives CDR1 MNHEY, CDR2 SMNVEV (reference sequence). CDR3 DNA sequence: TGTGCCAGCAGTTTATCGGGGGGGGGCGGGTATGGCTACACCTTC. Its translation is CASSLSGGGGYGYTF.

This clone has only a few counts. The V and J genes are TRBV19 and TRBJ2-7, with TRBD1 identical over 9 bases. The CDR3 consists of 14 residues. J gave up 2 bases and V 5 bases, and 4 bases lay outside the gene matches. Looked up from germline, CDR1 is LNHDA and CDR2 is SQIVND (reference sequence). This CDR3 is CASSLGQGPYEQYF. CDR3 DNA sequence: TGTGCCAGTAGTCTGGGACAGGGCCCCTACGAGCAGTACTTC.

The chain employs TRBV6-5 and TRBJ2-2, with unresolved D. The CDR3 sequence is 12 residues long. V shed 2 bases and J shed 8 bases, with 6 bases lying between them. Germline V gene lookup returns CDR1 MNHEY and CDR2 SVGAGI. CDR3 in DNA: TGTGCCAGCAGTTACCCCCCGGGGGAGCTGTTTTTT. This encodes CASSYPPGELFF.

The CDR3 DNA reads as TGCGCCAGCAGCCCGAACGGTATGAACACTGAAGCTTTCTTT. This gives the protein CASSPNGMNTEAFF. The V and J genes are TRBV5-1 and TRBJ1-1; no definite D call. This CDR3 has 14 residues. V was shortened by 4 bases and J by 0 bases, with 10 bases between the two germline ends. Germline V lookup: CDR1 SGHRS, CDR2 YFSETQ.

The chain joins TRBV5-1 to TRBJ1-3, with TRBD1 identical over 9 bases. CDR3 size: 15 residues. CDR1 is SGHRS, CDR2 YFSETQ, per germline. V lost 0 bases, J lost 5 bases, and 3 bases stayed unmatched. DNA for the CDR3: TGCGCCAGCAGCTTGGCCGGGACAGGGAGAAACACCATATATTTT. Protein product: CASSLAGTGRNTIYF.

The CDR3 DNA follows: TGTGCCAGCAGGTCCGGACAGAGATCCTCTGGGGCCAACGTCCTGACTTTC. It translates to CASRSGQRSSGANVLTF. The V and J genes are TRBV7-8 and TRBJ2-6; D is possibly TRBD1 (6 bases). This CDR3 contains 17 residues. The germline V and J ends were trimmed by 6 bases and 0 bases, with 15 bases remaining between them. CDR1 and CDR2 from the germline V gene are SGHVS and FQNEAQ.

This sequence joins TRBV19 and TRBJ1-6; 7 nucleotides align to TRBD1. This CDR3 has 15 residues. J lost 10 bases, V lost 8 bases, and 14 bases had no gene match. Germline-derived CDR1 and CDR2 are LNHDA and SQIVND (reference sequence). The CDR3 here is CASHHRQGIESPLHF. As DNA, the CDR3 is TGTGCCAGTCACCATAGACAGGGAATAGAGTCACCCCTCCACTTT.

This chain uses TRBV19 with TRBJ2-3; D not certain. CDR1 is LNHDA and CDR2 is SQIVND in the germline V gene (reference sequence). Trimming pared 10 bases from V and 2 bases from J, leaving 4 bases between. CDR3 length: 10 residues. The CDR3: CATYTDTQYF. As DNA, the CDR3 is TGTGCCACCTACACAGATACGCAGTATTTT.

The chain combines TRBV30 with TRBJ1-3; D is ambiguous. Looked up from germline, CDR1 is GTSNPN and CDR2 is SVGIG (reference sequence). V was pared by 4 bases and J by 7 bases, with 23 bases between. The CDR3 sequence is 16 residues long. The CDR3 bases are TGTGCCTGGAAACCCGCCGGGAGGGAAAGTGTGAACACCATATATTTT. Residues: CAWKPAGRESVNTIYF.

A remark on this clone: Relative to the germline gene, one junction end is altered; a read error may explain this. The chain uses TRBV4-1 and TRBJ2-1; 10 bases are shared with TRBD2. The CDR3 contains 16 residues. Germline CDR1 MGHRA, CDR2 YSYEKL. CDR3 protein: CTSSQDWSGRANEQFF. As DNA, the CDR3 is TGCACCAGCAGCCAAGACTGGAGCGGGAGGGCTAATGAGCAGTTCTTC.

The chain has TRBV7-8 and TRBJ2-7, with a weak D call TRBD2 (7 bases). Trimming cost V 5 bases and J 1 base, with 15 bases left between them. The CDR3 is 15 amino acids. Germline V gene data show CDR1 as SGHVS and CDR2 as FQNEAQ. The CDR3 here is CASSPTGGLSYEQYF. The CDR3 DNA reads TGTGCCAGCAGCCCCACGGGGGGCCTATCCTACGAGCAGTACTTC.

The chain employs TRBV4-2 and TRBJ2-7, with D tentatively TRBD2 (6 bases). In germline, CDR1 is LGHNA, CDR2 YNFKEQ. The CDR3 is made up of 15 amino acids. V lost 1 base, J lost 0 bases, and 10 bases lay in between. CDR3 region: CASSQVLGGSYEQYF. The CDR3 DNA reads TGTGCCAGCAGCCAAGTTCTGGGGGGCTCCTACGAGCAGTACTTC.

CDR3 nucleotide sequence: TGTGCCTGGGGGGGACCGGTGGGGGCGGATCAGCCCCAGCATTTT. It yields the protein CAWGGPVGADQPQHF. V is TRBV30 and J is TRBJ1-5; tentatively, D is TRBD1 (6 bases). The germline V and J ends were trimmed by 5 bases and 5 bases, with 19 bases remaining between them. The CDR3 covers 15 residues. Germline V gives CDR1 GTSNPN, CDR2 SVGIG (reference sequence).

This clone was observed a few times. V usage is TRBV30 and J usage is TRBJ1-6; 9 nucleotides match TRBD1. The CDR3 spans 15 residues. J gave up 8 bases and V 5 bases, and 10 bases lay outside the gene matches. Per germline, CDR1 GTSNPN and CDR2 SVGIG (reference sequence). In nucleotides, the CDR3 is TGTGCCTGGGAAGGTTCCGGGACAGGGTATTCACCCCTCCACTTT. Translating it yields CAWEGSGTGYSPLHF.

The chain has TRBV29-1 and TRBJ2-3, with 7 positions matching TRBD1. This CDR3 contains 13 residues. CDR1 and CDR2 from the germline V gene are SQVTM and ANQGSEA. Trimming cost V 6 bases and J 2 bases; bases outside gene matches: 5. CDR3: CSVVGTVTDTQYF. The CDR3 coding sequence is TGCAGCGTGGTCGGGACAGTCACAGATACGCAGTATTTT.

In its sample, this clone was seen once. The V and J genes are TRBV11-3 and TRBJ2-1; 8 positions match TRBD1. Germline assignment: CDR1 SGHNT and CDR2 YENEEA. J was trimmed by 4 bases and V by 1 base; bases with no gene match: 6. CDR3 size: 16 residues. Written as DNA, the CDR3 is TGTGCCAGCAGCTTAGGTGAGGACAGGGCTTACAATGAGCAGTTCTTC. Its translation is CASSLGEDRAYNEQFF. The variable domain in full, completed from reference TRBV11-3 and TRBJ2-1, reads EAGVVQSPRYKIIEKKQPVAFWCNPISGHNTLYWYLQNLGQGPELLIRYENEEAVDDSQLPKDRFSAERLKGVDSTLKIQPAELGDSAVYLCASSLGEDRAYNEQFFGPGTRLTVL.